Each of the 15 T cell receptor beta chains below was sequenced from the same sample in a study of CXCR3 chemokines and chemotherapy response in bladder cancer. MiXCR, run by TCRdb on the PCR reads, gives a single entry per CDR3 protein. This table holds approximately 13,000 distinct CDR3 sequences, around 12% found once. This material was obtained from a patient whose treatment included neoadjuvant chemotherapy. These receptors all stem from a human donor with bladder cancer that did not respond to neoadjuvant chemotherapy.

In this sample, this clonotype turned up many times. The genes are TRBV5-4 and TRBJ2-5; 8 bases line up with TRBD2. This CDR3 has 18 residues. With 4 bases clipped from V and 0 bases from J, the junction kept 14 bases outside the gene matches. Germline loops: CDR1 SGHNT, CDR2 YYREEE (reference sequence). The chain's CDR3 is CASSLGAGGKYYQETQYF. CDR3 bases: TGTGCCAGCAGCCTAGGGGCGGGGGGAAAATACTACCAAGAGACCCAGTACTTC.

This clonotype was seen many times. The genes are TRBV12-3 or TRBV12-4 and TRBJ2-3, with D perhaps matching TRBD1 or TRBD2 (5 bases each). This CDR3 has 11 residues. Trimming shortened V by 3 bases and J by 11 bases, and 9 bases separated the two germline ends. CDR3 protein: CASSFGAVQYF. DNA for the CDR3: TGTGCCAGCAGTTTCGGGGCGGTGCAGTATTTT.

The chain has TRBV19 and TRBJ1-2, with 12 bases fitting TRBD1. Looked up from germline, CDR1 is LNHDA and CDR2 is SQIVND (reference sequence). Unmatched junction bases numbered 8, after V lost 5 bases and J lost 4 bases. The CDR3 consists of 16 residues. CDR3 residues: CASSPGDRGLGYGYTF. The DNA for the CDR3 is TGTGCCAGTAGTCCCGGGGACAGGGGGCTGGGCTATGGCTACACCTTC.

This chain joins TRBV2 and TRBJ1-6, with a weak D call TRBD1 (5 bases). The germline gives CDR1 SNHLY, CDR2 FYNNEI. The CDR3 is 14 residues long. Trimming shortened V by 6 bases and J by 0 bases, and 6 bases separated the two germline ends. This chain's CDR3 is CASRQGSYNSPLHF. In DNA, the CDR3 is TGTGCCAGCAGGCAGGGCTCCTATAATTCACCCCTCCACTTT.

This clonotype was detected only a few times. This rearrangement joins TRBV20-1 to TRBJ2-3, with 7 bases matching TRBD2. V lost 0 bases and J lost 3; bases outside the gene matches: 9. Germline lookup yields CDR1 DFQATT and CDR2 SNEGSKA (reference sequence). This CDR3 comprises 16 residues. The CDR3 DNA follows: TGCAGTGCTAGAGATCCGGCGGGAGAAAGTACAGATACGCAGTATTTT. This codes for CSARDPAGESTDTQYF.

CDR3 coding DNA: TGCAGTGCCGCGGACGGTATTAATCAGCCCCAGCATTTT. Translation: CSAADGINQPQHF. This sequence joins TRBV20-1 and TRBJ1-5; D is undetermined. Looked up from germline, CDR1 is DFQATT and CDR2 is SNEGSKA (reference sequence). This CDR3 has 13 residues. Deletions cut 6 bases from V and 4 bases from J, with 13 bases between.

The chain combines TRBV27 with TRBJ1-1, with D tentatively TRBD1 (5 bases). Germline V gene lookup returns CDR1 MNHEY and CDR2 SMNVEV (reference sequence). The CDR3 extends over 11 amino acids. V dropped 6 bases and J dropped 3 bases, with 5 bases sitting between them. This CDR3 reads CASRGDTEAFF. The CDR3 region has the DNA TGTGCCAGCAGGGGGGACACTGAAGCTTTCTTT.

This clonotype showed up many times. The rearrangement links TRBV30 to TRBJ2-7; no firm D call. This CDR3 has 12 amino acids. The V end was cut by 3 bases, the J end by 3 bases, with 9 bases between. CDR1 is GTSNPN, CDR2 SVGIG, per germline (reference sequence). The CDR3 reads CAWSDSRYEQYF. In DNA form, the CDR3 reads TGTGCCTGGAGCGACTCCCGCTACGAGCAGTACTTC. The full variable domain, its missing parts supplied by reference TRBV30 and TRBJ2-7, is SQTIHQWPATLVQPVGSPLSLECTVEGTSNPNLYWYRQAAGRGLQLLFYSVGIGQISSEVPQNLSASRPQDRQFILSSKKLLLSDSGFYLCAWSDSRYEQYFGPGTRLTVT.

Concerning this clonotype: A far larger clone is only one base removed, so a read error is likely. The CDR3 sequence is CASSGGLAVSYNEQFF. The CDR3 DNA sequence: TGTGCCAGCTCCGGTGGGTTGGCAGTCTCCTACAATGAGCAGTTCTTC. The chain recombines TRBV6-6 with TRBJ2-1; no firm D call. The CDR3 contains 16 residues. Germline V gene sequence: CDR1 MNHNY, CDR2 SVGAGI (reference sequence). Trimming took off 8 bases at V and 0 bases at J, with 17 bases between the two ends.

The rearrangement links TRBV5-4 to TRBJ1-4; 10 nucleotides agree with TRBD1. The ends lost 0 bases at V and 5 bases at J; junction bases unmatched: 4. This CDR3 comprises 16 residues. Germline V gene sequence: CDR1 SGHNT, CDR2 YYREEE (reference sequence). DNA for the CDR3: TGTGCCAGCAGCTTGGCTCCGGGACAGGGGAATGAAAAACTGTTTTTT. Translating gives CASSLAPGQGNEKLFF.

This clonotype was recorded at least ten times. The V call is TRBV27, the J call TRBJ1-1; 9 bases match TRBD1. Germline CDR1 MNHEY, CDR2 SMNVEV (reference sequence). CDR3 length: 13 amino acids. V trimming: 3 bases; J trimming: 10 bases; junction bases outside the gene matches: 6. As DNA, the CDR3 is TGTGCCAGCAGTTTCCGGGACAGGGAAGGAGCTTTCTTT. As protein: CASSFRDREGAFF.

Many counts were recorded for this clonotype. In DNA, the CDR3 is TGTGCCAGCAGTTACTCCCGGACAGGGGGGTTGAACACTGAAGCTTTCTTT. Protein product: CASSYSRTGGLNTEAFF. This chain links TRBV6-5 with TRBJ1-1, with TRBD1 matching 10 bases. The CDR3 is made up of 17 amino acids. Trimming cost V 0 bases and J 0 bases; bases outside gene matches: 4. The V gene's germline CDR1 is MNHEY and CDR2 SVGAGI.

This clonotype was detected many times. The chain combines TRBV6-1 with TRBJ2-2; either TRBD1 or TRBD2 may supply D (5 bases each). CDR1 is MNHNS, CDR2 SASEGT, per germline. Trimming pared 7 bases from V and 7 bases from J, leaving 16 bases between. This CDR3 contains 14 residues. The CDR3 DNA reads as TGTGCCAGCAAGGGGCAGGGAGAATACGGGGAGCTGTTTTTT. Protein sequence: CASKGQGEYGELFF.

Turning to this clonotype: A read error is possible here, since a much larger clone lies one base away. This chain joins TRBV29-1 and TRBJ2-1, with no clear D. CDR3 length: 11 residues. CDR1 is SQVTM and CDR2 is ANQGSEA in the germline V gene. The CDR3 region is CSVGHYNQQFF. Here the CDR3 DNA reads TGCAGCGTTGGCCACTACAATCAGCAGTTCTTC.

By proportion, this clonotype is medium-sized. The chain recombines TRBV10-3 with TRBJ1-1, with a possible D match to TRBD1 (6 bases). CDR3 length: 14 amino acids. Trimming took 7 bases from V and 4 from J, leaving 16 bases between them. Germline lookup yields CDR1 ENHRY and CDR2 SYGVKD. This CDR3 reads CAITEQGGGTEAFF. The CDR3 coding sequence is TGTGCCATCACTGAACAGGGAGGAGGCACTGAAGCTTTCTTT.